Each of the 5 T cell receptor beta chains below was sequenced from the same sample in a study of regulatory T cells in long-lasting Graves disease. Noted time point: newly diagnosed GD, antithyroid drugs for less than 3 months. Preparation of the TCR library used RNA extracted from PBMCs. iRepertoire HTBI primers and Arm-PCR of CDR3 regions built TCR beta libraries. One entry per CDR3 protein results from TCRdb running MiXCR on the multiplex PCR reads. The sample lists about 560,000 distinct CDR3 sequences, around 15% seen once, with about 12% in the top ten. The data were also submitted as part of a second study, on T cells in Graves' hyperthyroidism and ophthalmopathy.

Sequences were derived from peripheral blood mononuclear cells (PBMCs), sampled at new diagnosis, from a patient treated with antithyroid drugs. The receptors shown here come from a man aged 18 to 35 with Graves disease.

This clonotype was seen ten or more times. The chain recombines TRBV28 with TRBJ2-7; 7 positions agree with TRBD2. V lost 3 bases, J lost 0 bases, and 11 bases stayed unmatched. The CDR3 runs to 17 residues. CDR1 MDHEN and CDR2 SYDVKM come from the germline V gene. This CDR3 reads CASSFHLADLSSYEQYF. CDR3 bases: TGTGCCAGCAGTTTTCATCTAGCGGACCTTAGCTCCTACGAGCAGTACTTC.

V gene TRBV25-1 combines with J gene TRBJ2-1; 15 bases are shared with TRBD2. Looked up from germline, CDR1 is MGHDK and CDR2 is SYGVNS. CDR3 length equals 19 residues. After removal of 3 bases from V and 1 base from J, the junction contained 7 bases not matched to a gene. Here the CDR3 reads CASSDRGLAGGRSYNEQFF. CDR3 bases: TGTGCCAGCAGTGACCGTGGACTAGCGGGAGGGAGGTCCTACAATGAGCAGTTCTTC.

V and J are TRBV6-1 and TRBJ1-2; TRBD1 matches at 7 bases. CDR1 is MNHNS, CDR2 SASEGT, per germline. CDR3 length: 13 residues. The V segment lost 6 bases and the J segment 7 bases; nucleotides outside the gene matches: 8. This chain's CDR3 is CASRPDRAAGYTF. The CDR3 DNA reads TGTGCCAGCAGGCCTGACAGGGCGGCTGGCTACACCTTC.

Only a few counts were recorded for this clonotype. The genes are TRBV9 and TRBJ2-3, with a tentative D call TRBD2 (6 bases). The CDR3 loop spans 14 amino acids. Germline lookup yields CDR1 SGDLS and CDR2 YYNGEE. Trimming shortened V by 7 bases and J by 6 bases, and 18 bases separated the two germline ends. The CDR3 coding sequence is TGTGCCAGCGGGGGGAACGCCGCGGGGGATACGCAGTATTTT. Translation gives CASGGNAAGDTQYF. Full variable domain (missing parts from reference TRBV9 and TRBJ2-3): DSGVTQTPKHLITATGQRVTLRCSPRSGDLSVYWYQQSLDQGLQFLIQYYNGEERAKGNILERFSAQQFPDLHSELNLSSLELGDSALYFCASGGNAAGDTQYFGPGTRLTVL.

Comments on this clonotype: A much larger clone is a single base away; this may be a read error. The rearrangement links TRBV20-1 to TRBJ2-5; no firm D call. The germline V and J ends were trimmed by 0 bases and 5 bases, with 13 bases remaining between them. Germline loops: CDR1 DFQATT, CDR2 SNEGSKA (reference sequence). The length of the CDR3 is 14 residues. CDR3 bases: TGCAGTGCTAGAGATAGCCAGGCGGTGGAGACCCAGTACTTC. Protein product: CSARDSQAVETQYF.